This T cell receptor (beta chain) was obtained from a study of OX40 agonist ivuxolimab in advanced cancers. In terms of the full investigation: Ivuxolimab was an agonistic, fully human IgG2 monoclonal antibody directed against OX40 (CD134), a costimulatory receptor. Partial responses were achieved by three dose-escalation patients, of whom one had hepatocellular carcinoma and two had cutaneous melanoma. A male proportion of under 85% and a mean age of 60 years, ranging from 23 to 79, were recorded for the dose-escalation cohort. The paper describes the monotherapy dose-escalation part (N = 52 patients) of the phase I trial of ivuxolimab. Among the approximately 54 dose-escalation patients, around 20 had hepatocellular carcinoma, 15 or so melanoma, 9 renal cell carcinoma and 9 head and neck cancer. Peripheral TCRbeta sequencing was intended to test whether TCR sequence diversity was altered and clonal T-cell expansion was caused by ivuxolimab. Prior anti-PD-1, anti-PD-L1 or anti-CTLA-4 therapy was permitted, and checkpoint inhibitors had been received by roughly 42% of dose-escalation patients. Intravenous ivuxolimab was administered to patients every 2 weeks at six dose levels: 0.01, 0.1, 0.3, 1.5, 3 and 10 mg/kg.

For this clone: Its antigen remains unidentified. No qualities accompany the bases; no much larger clone lies one base away.

For sequencing of the TCRbeta CDR3 region, genomic DNA was extracted from the sorted cells. The immunoSEQ Assay was used to sequence the TCRbeta CDR3 regions. Imported from immuneACCESS, the table was reduced by TCRdb to in-frame sequences with V and J called. These copies leave out some clones; in studies compared against another copy, an unresolved V gene accounts for under half, and the cause of the remainder is not known. The sample includes tens of thousands of clones, with nearly 90% observed a single time. 35% to 45% of the sample is held by the ten biggest clonotypes. Overall study results and their limits: At doses of 0.1 to 3.0 mg/kg, clonal expansion of both CD4+ and CD8+ T cells in blood was seen between baseline and week 6. The antigen specificity of the clonally expanded peripheral T cells was not determined. Partial responders in the 0.1-3.0 mg/kg groups had among the lowest normalized peripheral clonal expansion, especially among CD8+ T cells. Low levels of normalized T-cell clonal expansion were also seen in some patients who did not respond. After ivuxolimab, CD8+ T cells had more expanded clones than CD4+ T cells on average.

The trial excluded patients who had a history of autoimmune disease or who were on systemic immunosuppression. In every dose cohort, peripheral blood was drawn for TCR sequencing at baseline, cycle 4 day 1, and cycle 7 day 1. Samples were obtained from an open-label, multicenter, first-in-human phase I dose-escalation trial of ivuxolimab. Adults with locally advanced or metastatic melanoma, renal cell, hepatocellular, or head and neck squamous cell carcinoma were enrolled in the trial. Before TCR sequencing, CD4+ and CD8+ T cells were separately sorted from peripheral blood. From cysteine to phenylalanine, the CDR3 is 17 amino acids long. Just CDR3 DNA is preserved here, 51 bases in frame from base 1. CDR1 and CDR2 were assigned from the germline V gene as SGHDN and FVKESK. A distance of 14 bases separates the germline ends of V and J, which lose 0 bases and 2 bases respectively.

This material consisted of CD4+ or CD8+ T cells sorted from blood, taken in a trial of the OX40 agonist ivuxolimab. This TCR came from an adult with an advanced solid tumor such as melanoma, head and neck, liver or kidney cancer. This chain is built from TRBV14 and TRBJ2-1, with a weak D call of TRBD2 (6 bases match). Read as DNA, the sequence is TGTGCCAGCAGCCAAGACCCGGGGGAGATTCCCTACAATGAGCAGTTCTTC. This sequence encodes CASSQDPGEIPYNEQFF. Full variable domain (CDR3 extended with the reference TRBV14 and TRBJ2-1 proteins): EAGVTQFPSHSVIEKGQTVTLRCDPISGHDNLYWYRRVMGKEIKFLLHFVKESKQDESGMPNNRFLAERTGGTYSTLKVQPAELEDSGVYFCASSQDPGEIPYNEQFFGPGTRLTVL.